Below, 31 T cell receptor beta chains from the same sample are listed, as sequenced in a study of blood T cell repertoires in COVID-19. Sequencing used immunoSEQ multiplex PCR; TCRdb keeps in-frame clones, though not all of them. There are approximately 94,000 clones in the sample; under 90% occur only once, and 24% lies in the top ten. The sequenced material came from peripheral blood. These receptors originate from a human donor in a cohort sampled during active COVID-19.

This clone was counted between two and nine times. This rearrangement joins TRBV27 to TRBJ2-1; 11 nucleotides align to TRBD2. Germline V gives CDR1 MNHEY, CDR2 SMNVEV (reference sequence). The CDR3 is made up of 17 amino acids. Trimming removed 6 bases from V and 1 base from J; junction bases left unmatched: 8. The CDR3 loop is CASRTRLAGSSYNEQFF. CDR3 bases: TGTGCCAGCAGGACTAGACTAGCGGGGTCTTCCTACAATGAGCAGTTCTTC.

This chain uses TRBV2 with TRBJ1-1, with 7 bases aligning to TRBD1. The CDR3 covers 15 residues. With V trimmed by 0 bases and J by 4 bases, 5 bases remained unmatched. Germline V lookup: CDR1 SNHLY, CDR2 FYNNEI. CDR3 loop: CASSEAHTGATEAFF. CDR3 nucleotides: TGTGCCAGCAGTGAAGCCCATACAGGGGCCACTGAAGCTTTCTTT.

This chain connects TRBV12-3 or TRBV12-4 to TRBJ2-7, with D maybe TRBD1 (6 bases). The ends were cut back, 2 bases at V and 5 bases at J, with 7 bases in the middle. The CDR3 extends over 12 amino acids. The CDR3 DNA reads TGTGCCAGCAGTTTACAGGGGAACGAGCAGTACTTC. It is translated as CASSLQGNEQYF.

CDR3 DNA: TGTGCCAGCAGCTTCGGGACAGGGTATGGGGAAAAACTGTTTTTT. Its translation is CASSFGTGYGEKLFF. The J gene is TRBJ1-4, the V gene TRBV11-2, with TRBD1 identical over 9 bases. V shed 3 bases and J 8 bases; nucleotides not matched to a gene: 7. This CDR3 comprises 15 residues. Germline V lookup: CDR1 SGHAT, CDR2 FQNNGV. Looking up the rest from reference TRBV11-2 and TRBJ1-4 gives the full variable domain: EAGVAQSPRYKIIEKRQSVAFWCNPISGHATLYWYQQILGQGPKLLIQFQNNGVVDDSQLPKDRFSAERLKGVDSTLKIQPAKLEDSAVYLCASSFGTGYGEKLFFGSGTQLSVL.

The chain employs TRBV9 and TRBJ2-7; D might be TRBD1 (6 bases). Germline-derived CDR1 and CDR2 are SGDLS and YYNGEE. This CDR3 has 14 residues. Trimming took 3 bases from V and 0 from J, leaving 10 bases between them. The CDR3 nucleotides are TGTGCCAGCAGCGGGTCACAGGGCTCCTACGAGCAGTACTTC. Amino acids: CASSGSQGSYEQYF.

This clone was detected only a few times. This chain uses TRBV2 with TRBJ1-4; D is unclear. The V end lost 6 bases, the J end lost 7 bases, and 24 bases lay between the germline ends. The CDR3 contains 17 residues. Germline CDR1 reads SNHLY; CDR2 reads FYNNEI. As DNA, the CDR3 is TGTGCCAGCAGCCCCCCGTTTACAGAGGGAGAGGGTGAAAAACTGTTTTTT. Protein product: CASSPPFTEGEGEKLFF. Supplemented by reference TRBV2 and TRBJ1-4, the full variable domain reads EPEVTQTPSHQVTQMGQEVILRCVPISNHLYFYWYRQILGQKVEFLVSFYNNEISEKSEIFDDQFSVERPDGSNFTLKIRSTKLEDSAMYFCASSPPFTEGEGEKLFFGSGTQLSVL.

The table lists this clone with a count of one. CDR3: CASSFGGQGAFYNSPLHF. The CDR3 coding sequence is TGTGCCAGCAGCTTCGGAGGACAGGGGGCTTTCTATAATTCACCCCTCCACTTT. The chain has TRBV5-6 and TRBJ1-6, with 11 positions matching TRBD1. CDR1 and CDR2 from the germline V gene are SGHDT and YYEEEE. The length of the CDR3 is 18 residues. V lost 2 bases to trimming and J lost 3 bases; unmatched junction nucleotides: 7.

V gene TRBV9 combines with J gene TRBJ1-1, with D tentatively TRBD1 (6 bases). Germline V gives CDR1 SGDLS, CDR2 YYNGEE. The CDR3 is made up of 14 amino acids. Trimming left V 3 bases short and J 11 bases short, with 20 bases between. CDR3 region: CASSARQDDSLAFF. The CDR3 nucleotides read TGTGCCAGCAGCGCGAGACAGGACGACTCTTTGGCTTTCTTT.

The CDR3 DNA sequence: TGTGCCAGTAGTACTAACAGGGATCCTCAAGAGACCCAGTACTTC. Encoded protein: CASSTNRDPQETQYF. This chain links TRBV19 with TRBJ2-5, with a possible D match to TRBD1 (6 bases). The V and J ends lost 4 bases and 2 bases respectively, with 14 bases between them. The length of the CDR3 is 15 residues. The germline gives CDR1 LNHDA, CDR2 SQIVND (reference sequence).

V is TRBV19 and J is TRBJ2-1, with a tentative D call TRBD1 (6 bases). V was shortened by 5 bases and J by 0 bases, with 20 bases between the two germline ends. The CDR3 contains 18 residues. Germline V lookup: CDR1 LNHDA, CDR2 SQIVND (reference sequence). The CDR3 spells CASSSSGVGVSSYNEQFF. DNA of the CDR3: TGTGCCAGTAGTTCTTCAGGGGTCGGAGTGAGCTCCTACAATGAGCAGTTCTTC.

The V gene is TRBV12-3 or TRBV12-4, the J gene TRBJ1-2; 7 bases align to TRBD1. This CDR3 contains 13 residues. V trimming: 6 bases; J trimming: 3 bases; junction bases outside the gene matches: 4. CDR3 protein: CASRPGQDYGYTF. DNA of the CDR3: TGTGCCAGCAGACCCGGACAGGACTATGGCTACACCTTC.

The chain uses TRBV7-8 and TRBJ1-3; TRBD1 aligns across 7 bases. The V gene's germline CDR1 is SGHVS and CDR2 FQNEAQ. The junction had 7 bases not matched to a gene; V was cut back by 5 bases and J by 0 bases. The CDR3 sequence is 16 residues long. CDR3 loop: CASSLRQGPSGNTIYF. In DNA, the CDR3 is TGTGCCAGCAGCCTCAGACAGGGACCCTCTGGAAACACCATATATTTT.

This chain joins TRBV21-1 and TRBJ1-1. TRBV21-1 is an annotated pseudogene. This CDR3 has 17 residues. The CDR3 loop is CASSKTLREWANTEAFF. The CDR3, as DNA: TGTGCCAGCAGCAAAACCCTACGGGAATGGGCCAACACTGAAGCTTTCTTT.

The chain employs TRBV18 and TRBJ1-1; D remains unclear. Germline CDR1 and CDR2: KGHSH and LQKENI. V lost 4 bases, J lost 1 base, and 7 bases lay in between. The CDR3 runs 13 residues. CDR3: CASSLAENTEAFF. CDR3 DNA sequence: TGTGCCAGCTCACTGGCAGAGAACACTGAAGCTTTCTTT.

On this clone itself: This may be a read error: a much more frequent sequence differs by one nucleotide. The J gene is TRBJ2-7, the V gene TRBV5-5, with unresolved D. The germline V gene has CDR1 SGHKS and CDR2 YYEKEE (reference sequence). Trimming cost V 2 bases and J 2 bases, with 5 bases left between them. The CDR3 spans 12 residues. CDR3 sequence reads: CASSFPTYEQYF. CDR3 in DNA: TGTGCCAGCAGCTTCCCTACCTACGAGCAGTACTTC. The full variable domain, its missing parts supplied by reference TRBV5-5 and TRBJ2-7, is DAGVTQSPTHLIKTRGQQVTLRCSPISGHKSVSWYQQVLGQGPQFIFQYYEKEERGRGNFPDRFSARQFPNYSSELNVNALLLGDSALYLCASSFPTYEQYFGPGTRLTVT.

The count of this clone is one. V is TRBV5-1 and J is TRBJ2-4; 10 bases agree with TRBD2. The CDR3 has 20 residues. Germline CDR1 and CDR2: SGHRS and YFSETQ. The V segment lost 0 bases and the J segment 5 bases; nucleotides outside the gene matches: 17. The CDR3 reads CASSLAVTSGREPYQNIQYF. CDR3 coding DNA: TGCGCCAGCAGCTTGGCCGTGACTAGCGGGCGGGAACCGTACCAAAACATTCAGTACTTC.

A single count supports this clone. The chain employs TRBV24-1 and TRBJ2-1, with 10 bases matching TRBD1. Germline assignment: CDR1 KGHDR and CDR2 SFDVKD. The trim removed 4 bases at V and 3 bases at J, leaving 5 bases unmatched. This CDR3 has 16 amino acids. CDR3 protein: CATSEPGQGYYNEQFF. The CDR3 DNA sequence: TGTGCCACCAGTGAGCCGGGACAGGGGTACTACAATGAGCAGTTCTTC.

The J gene is TRBJ2-5, the V gene TRBV9, with TRBD1 identical over 10 bases. This CDR3 is 13 amino acids long. CDR1 is SGDLS, CDR2 YYNGEE, per germline. With 1 base clipped from V and 14 bases from J, the junction kept 8 bases outside the gene matches. CDR3 in DNA: TGTGCCAGCAGCGTAATCGACAGGGGGCCAATTTACTTC. As protein: CASSVIDRGPIYF.

This chain connects TRBV3-1 (or the pseudogene TRBV3-2) to TRBJ2-2, with TRBD1 as a possible D gene (5 bases). The CDR3 is 16 amino acids. V gave up 1 base and J gave up 0 bases, with 9 bases separating them. The germline gives CDR1 LGHDT, CDR2 YNNKEL (reference sequence). The CDR3 DNA reads TGTGCCAGCAGCCAAGCCTGGACAACGAACACCGGGGAGCTGTTTTTT. Protein: CASSQAWTTNTGELFF.

The chain carries TRBV27 and TRBJ1-6, with D possibly TRBD1 on 5 matching bases. The CDR3 runs 16 residues. V was pared by 0 bases and J by 2 bases, with 8 bases between. CDR1 and CDR2 (germline): MNHEY, SMNVEV (reference sequence). DNA of the CDR3: TGTGCCAGCAGTTTATCGGCAGGGACCTATAATTCACCCCTCCACTTT. Translating gives CASSLSAGTYNSPLHF.

The rearrangement joins TRBV5-1 to TRBJ2-2, with D possibly matching TRBD1 (6 bases). Trimming removed 4 bases at V and 0 bases at J, with 13 bases between. Per germline, CDR1 SGHRS and CDR2 YFSETQ. The length of the CDR3 is 16 residues. DNA for the CDR3: TGCGCCAGCAGCCAAGGGACATCGGCGAACACCGGGGAGCTGTTTTTT. It yields the protein CASSQGTSANTGELFF. The full variable domain, completed using reference TRBV5-1 and TRBJ2-2, is KAGVTQTPRYLIKTRGQQVTLSCSPISGHRSVSWYQQTPGQGLQFLFEYFSETQRNKGNFPGRFSGRQFSNSRSEMNVSTLELGDSALYLCASSQGTSANTGELFFGEGSRLTVL.

The chain is built from TRBV11-3 and TRBJ1-1; no definite D call. Trimming pared 3 bases from V and 0 bases from J, leaving 8 bases between. Germline V lookup: CDR1 SGHNT, CDR2 YENEEA. This CDR3 has 14 amino acids. The chain's CDR3 is CASSLSGMNTEAFF. The CDR3 DNA reads as TGTGCCAGCAGCTTGTCGGGTATGAACACTGAAGCTTTCTTT.

The rearrangement uses TRBV12-3 or TRBV12-4 and TRBJ2-5, with D hard to call. The CDR3 is 13 residues long. V shed 4 bases and J shed 5 bases, with 11 bases lying between them. CDR3 in amino acids: CASSSLGRETQYF. As DNA, the CDR3 is TGTGCCAGCAGTTCCCTAGGCCGGGAGACCCAGTACTTC.

The chain carries TRBV6-5 and TRBJ2-7; TRBD1 matches 9 bases. This CDR3 contains 14 residues. Germline CDR1 MNHEY, CDR2 SVGAGI. After removal of 8 bases from V and 2 bases from J, the junction contained 7 bases not matched to a gene. CDR3 protein: CASRTGGSTYEQYF. The DNA for the CDR3 is TGTGCCAGCCGAACAGGGGGCTCGACCTACGAGCAGTACTTC.

This chain links TRBV6-5 with TRBJ1-2; 9 nucleotides line up with TRBD1. Germline CDR1 reads MNHEY; CDR2 reads SVGAGI. The CDR3 runs to 14 residues. Trimming removed 4 bases from V and 8 bases from J; junction bases left unmatched: 8. CDR3 amino acids: CASSSGTGWEGYTF. CDR3 DNA sequence: TGTGCCAGCAGTTCCGGGACAGGGTGGGAGGGCTACACCTTC.

V and J are TRBV2 and TRBJ2-7, with TRBD2 identical over 12 bases. The ends lost 7 bases at V and 3 bases at J; junction bases unmatched: 4. Germline-derived CDR1 and CDR2 are SNHLY and FYNNEI. The CDR3 extends over 14 amino acids. For the CDR3, the DNA is TGTGCCAGCACCCTGACTAGCGGGGGCTACGAGCAGTACTTC. Its protein is CASTLTSGGYEQYF. Full variable domain (rest looked up from reference TRBV2 and TRBJ2-7): EPEVTQTPSHQVTQMGQEVILRCVPISNHLYFYWYRQILGQKVEFLVSFYNNEISEKSEIFDDQFSVERPDGSNFTLKIRSTKLEDSAMYFCASTLTSGGYEQYFGPGTRLTVT.

V and J are TRBV18 and TRBJ2-7, with a tentative D call TRBD2 (5 bases). Between the trimmed V and J ends, which lost 2 bases and 1 base, there was a span of 12 bases. Germline CDR1 and CDR2: KGHSH and LQKENI. The CDR3 has 15 amino acids. The CDR3 DNA follows: TGTGCCAGCTCACCAGCAGACCCGGGGTCCTACGAGCAGTACTTC. Its translation: CASSPADPGSYEQYF.

This clone was detected only a few times. The gene calls are TRBV5-1 and TRBJ2-2, with 9 positions matching TRBD1. Germline V gene lookup returns CDR1 SGHRS and CDR2 YFSETQ. The CDR3 consists of 16 residues. Trimming took 3 bases from V and 5 from J; bases not matched to a gene: 8. The CDR3 is CASSSGQGKWTGELFF. The CDR3 bases are TGCGCCAGCAGCTCGGGACAGGGTAAATGGACCGGGGAGCTGTTTTTT.

The V gene is TRBV4-1, the J gene TRBJ2-4; 10 bases fit TRBD2. CDR3 size: 16 residues. V lost 1 base to trimming and J lost 8 bases; unmatched junction nucleotides: 8. Per germline, CDR1 MGHRA and CDR2 YSYEKL. CDR3 protein: CASSQGAGGPYDIQYF. The CDR3 region has the DNA TGCGCCAGCAGCCAAGGAGCGGGGGGGCCTTATGACATTCAGTACTTC.

The rearrangement links TRBV2 to TRBJ2-5; D uncertain. Trimming pared 1 base from V and 5 bases from J, leaving 5 bases between. CDR1 and CDR2 (germline): SNHLY, FYNNEI. This CDR3 is 12 amino acids long. The CDR3 DNA reads TGTGCCAGCAGTGAAGAAGCGGAGACCCAGTACTTC. Translation: CASSEEAETQYF.

This chain joins TRBV7-6 and TRBJ2-7, with 8 nucleotides matching TRBD1. The CDR3 extends over 15 amino acids. The V gene's germline CDR1 is SGHVS and CDR2 FNYEAQ. V lost 5 bases and J lost 1; bases outside the gene matches: 7. The CDR3 spells CASSQGQGFSYEQYF. The CDR3 region has the DNA TGTGCCAGCAGCCAAGGACAGGGTTTTTCCTACGAGCAGTACTTC. The complete variable domain, with remaining parts taken from reference TRBV7-6 and TRBJ2-7, reads GAGVSQSPRYKVTKRGQDVALRCDPISGHVSLYWYRQALGQGPEFLTYFNYEAQQDKSGLPNDRFSAERPEGSISTLTIQRTEQRDSAMYRCASSQGQGFSYEQYFGPGTRLTVT.